This section outlines one T cell receptor beta chain sequence together with its context. Its antigen is not known. Once obtained from cultured CD4+ T cells, the DNA was sequenced using the Oncomine TCR Beta short-read assay. MiXCR, run by TCRdb on the PCR reads, gives a single entry per CDR3 protein. The data hold roughly 18,000 distinct CDR3 sequences, with around three quarters observed a single time. The sample originates from a study of vaccination and CD4 T cells after COVID-19. Looking at the study overall: Recovered patients in the cohort numbered six men and four women, two of them Hispanic. Study observations and caveats: The median count of SARS-CoV-2-reactive clonotypes rose from 21 to 38, not significantly.

Indicated treatment: approximately 11-day PBMC culture with coronavirus spike peptide pools or control peptides (ViraFEST assay). Sequenced input: CD4+ T cells from blood, cultured in vitro. The sequence was collected from a human donor who had recovered from COVID-19.

This CDR3 is CASSINDGGSYEQYF. CDR3 nucleotides: TGTGCCAGTAGTATAAATGATGGGGGGTCCTACGAGCAGTACTTC. This sequence joins TRBV19 and TRBJ2-7, with D tentatively TRBD2 (6 bases). Germline values: CDR1 LNHDA, CDR2 SQIVND (reference sequence). The CDR3 contains 15 residues. Trimming took off 2 bases at V and 1 base at J, with 12 bases between the two ends.